This TCR beta chain was recovered during a study of early T cells in non-severe SARS-CoV-2 infection. For the study at large: Chains were unpaired, as sequencing was done on bulk RNA from unsorted whole blood. Study results and caveats: A preference for anti-spike CD8 responses marked VDJdb matching, which missed private and CD4 specificities.

This clonotype showed up just a few times. What it binds is not known. From germline, CDR1 is DFQATT and CDR2 SNEGSKA (reference sequence). The CDR3 loop spans 14 amino acids. Trimming stripped 5 bases from V and 1 base from J, with 11 bases between. Attached unique molecular identifiers marked individual cDNA molecules. Each CDR3 protein gets one entry after TCRdb re-called the 5' RACE reads with MiXCR. Counted here are 90,000 to 130,000 distinct CDR3 sequences, 10% to 15% occurring once; the ten biggest clones make up approximately 3.5%. J is TRBJ2-2 and V is TRBV20-1; tentatively, D is TRBD1 (6 bases). This sequence was found in an adult who was a healthcare worker with PCR-confirmed SARS-CoV-2 infection or an uninfected control (not recorded which). The starting material was whole blood, obtained at baseline. The CDR3 is CSAGGPGNTGELFF. CDR3 nucleotides: TGCAGTGCTGGGGGCCCAGGGAACACCGGGGAGCTGTTTTTT.